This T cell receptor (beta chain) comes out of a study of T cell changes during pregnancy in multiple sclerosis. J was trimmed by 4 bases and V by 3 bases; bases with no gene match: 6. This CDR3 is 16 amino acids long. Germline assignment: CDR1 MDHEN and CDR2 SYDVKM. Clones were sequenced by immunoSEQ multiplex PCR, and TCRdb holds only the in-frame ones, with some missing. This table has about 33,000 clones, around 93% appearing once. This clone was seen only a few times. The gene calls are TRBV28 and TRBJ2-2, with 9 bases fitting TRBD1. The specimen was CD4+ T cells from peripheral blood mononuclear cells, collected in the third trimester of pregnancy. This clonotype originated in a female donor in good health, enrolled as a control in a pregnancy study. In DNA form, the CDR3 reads TGTGCCAGCAGTTTTCCGGGACAGGGTTTCACCGGGGAGCTGTTTTTT. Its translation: CASSFPGQGFTGELFF.